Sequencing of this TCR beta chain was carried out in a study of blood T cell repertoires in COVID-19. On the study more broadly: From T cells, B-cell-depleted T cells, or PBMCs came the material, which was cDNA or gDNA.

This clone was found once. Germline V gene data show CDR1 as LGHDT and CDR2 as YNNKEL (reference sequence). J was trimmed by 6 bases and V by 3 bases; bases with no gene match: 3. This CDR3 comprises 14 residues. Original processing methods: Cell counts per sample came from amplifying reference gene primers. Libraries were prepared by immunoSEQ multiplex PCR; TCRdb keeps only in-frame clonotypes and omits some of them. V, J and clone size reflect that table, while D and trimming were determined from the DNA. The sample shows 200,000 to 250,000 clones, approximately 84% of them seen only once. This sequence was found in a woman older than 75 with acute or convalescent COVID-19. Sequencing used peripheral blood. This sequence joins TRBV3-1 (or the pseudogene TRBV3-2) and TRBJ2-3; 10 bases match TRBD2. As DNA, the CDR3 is TGTGCCAGCAGCCAGGGGACTAGCGCGGATACGCAGTATTTT. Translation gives CASSQGTSADTQYF.